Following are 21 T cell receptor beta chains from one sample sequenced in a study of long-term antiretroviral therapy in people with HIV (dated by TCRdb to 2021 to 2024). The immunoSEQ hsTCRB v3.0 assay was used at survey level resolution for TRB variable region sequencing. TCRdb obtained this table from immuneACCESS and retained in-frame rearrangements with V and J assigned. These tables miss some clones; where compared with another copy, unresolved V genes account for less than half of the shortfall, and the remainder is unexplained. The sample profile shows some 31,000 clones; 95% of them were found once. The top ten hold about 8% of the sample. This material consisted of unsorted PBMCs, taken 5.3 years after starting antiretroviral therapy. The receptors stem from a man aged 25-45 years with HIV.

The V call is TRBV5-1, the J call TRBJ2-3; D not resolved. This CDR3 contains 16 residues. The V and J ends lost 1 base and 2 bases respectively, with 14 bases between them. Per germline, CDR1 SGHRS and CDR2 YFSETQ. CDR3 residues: CASSLSRASITDTQYF. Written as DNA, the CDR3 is TGCGCCAGCAGCTTGAGTAGAGCGTCGATCACAGATACGCAGTATTTT.

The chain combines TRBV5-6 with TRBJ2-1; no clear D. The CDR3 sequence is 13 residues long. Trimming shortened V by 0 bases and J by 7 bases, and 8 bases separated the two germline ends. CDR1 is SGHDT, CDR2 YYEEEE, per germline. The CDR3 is CASSLVAANEQFF. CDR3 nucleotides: TGTGCCAGCAGCTTGGTGGCGGCTAATGAGCAGTTCTTC.

The CDR3, as DNA: TGTGCCAGTCGACTAGCGGGTCGCACAGATACGCAGTATTTT. This encodes CASRLAGRTDTQYF. The chain uses TRBV19 and TRBJ2-3; 10 nucleotides align to TRBD2. The length of the CDR3 is 14 residues. CDR1 and CDR2 (germline): LNHDA, SQIVND (reference sequence). The junction had 3 bases not matched to a gene; V was cut back by 8 bases and J by 1 base.

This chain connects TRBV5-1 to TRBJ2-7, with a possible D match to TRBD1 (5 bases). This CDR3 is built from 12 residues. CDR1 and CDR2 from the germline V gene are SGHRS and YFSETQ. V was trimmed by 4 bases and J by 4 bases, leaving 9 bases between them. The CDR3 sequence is CASSVGEYEQYF. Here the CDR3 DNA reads TGCGCCAGCAGCGTAGGGGAATACGAGCAGTACTTC.

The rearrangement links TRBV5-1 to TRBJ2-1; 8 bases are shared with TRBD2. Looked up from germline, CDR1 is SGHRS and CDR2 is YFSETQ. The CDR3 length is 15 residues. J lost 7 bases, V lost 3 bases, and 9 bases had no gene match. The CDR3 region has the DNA TGCGCCAGCAGCTGGACTAGCCCTCTCCAGAATGAGCAGTTCTTC. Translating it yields CASSWTSPLQNEQFF.

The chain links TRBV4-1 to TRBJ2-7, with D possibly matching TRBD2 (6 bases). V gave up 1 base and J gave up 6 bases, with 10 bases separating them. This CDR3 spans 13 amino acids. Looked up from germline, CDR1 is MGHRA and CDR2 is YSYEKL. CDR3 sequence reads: CASSQGRGFEQYF. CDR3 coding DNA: TGCGCCAGCAGCCAAGGGCGGGGTTTCGAGCAGTACTTC.

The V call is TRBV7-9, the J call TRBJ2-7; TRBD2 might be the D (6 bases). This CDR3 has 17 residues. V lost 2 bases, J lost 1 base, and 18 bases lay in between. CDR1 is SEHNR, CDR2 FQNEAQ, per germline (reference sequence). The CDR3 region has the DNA TGTGCCAGCAGCTTACGGTACGGGAAAGCGGGTTCCTACGAGCAGTACTTC. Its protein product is CASSLRYGKAGSYEQYF.

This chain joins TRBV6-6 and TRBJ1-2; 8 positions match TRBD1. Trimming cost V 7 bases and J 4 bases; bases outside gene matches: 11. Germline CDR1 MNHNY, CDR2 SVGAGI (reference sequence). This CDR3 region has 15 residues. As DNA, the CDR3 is TGTGCCAGCACGACTGACCCGGGACAGGCCTATGGCTACACCTTC. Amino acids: CASTTDPGQAYGYTF.

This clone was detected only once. CDR3 DNA: TGTGCCAGCAGCTTAGTGGGACTAGCGCCAGGGGAGACCCAGTACTTC. Translation: CASSLVGLAPGETQYF. This chain links TRBV7-2 with TRBJ2-5; 10 positions match TRBD2. Germline assignment: CDR1 SGHTA and CDR2 FQGNSA. There are 16 residues in the CDR3. V dropped 1 base and J dropped 5; count of bases not matched to a gene: 7. The entire variable domain, with the rest obtained from reference TRBV7-2 and TRBJ2-5, is as follows: GAGVSQSPSNKVTEKGKDVELRCDPISGHTALYWYRQSLGQGLEFLIYFQGNSAPDKSGLPSDRFSAERTGGSVSTLTIQRTQQEDSAVYLCASSLVGLAPGETQYFGPGTRLLVL.

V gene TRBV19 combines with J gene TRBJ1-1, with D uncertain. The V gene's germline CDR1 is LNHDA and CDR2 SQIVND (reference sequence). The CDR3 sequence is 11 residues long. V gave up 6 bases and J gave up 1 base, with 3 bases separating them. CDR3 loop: CASRKNTEAFF. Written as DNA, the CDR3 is TGTGCCAGTAGAAAGAACACTGAAGCTTTCTTT. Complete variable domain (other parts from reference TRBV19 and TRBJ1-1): DGGITQSPKYLFRKEGQNVTLSCEQNLNHDAMYWYRQDPGQGLRLIYYSQIVNDFQKGDIAEGYSVSREKKESFPLTVTSAQKNPTAFYLCASRKNTEAFFGQGTRLTVV.

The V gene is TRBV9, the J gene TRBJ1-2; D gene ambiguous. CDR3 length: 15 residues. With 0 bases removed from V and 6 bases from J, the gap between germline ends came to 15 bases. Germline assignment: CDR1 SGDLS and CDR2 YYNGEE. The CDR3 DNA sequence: TGTGCCAGCAGCGTAGGGCTGGGAAACGCGAATGGCTACACCTTC. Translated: CASSVGLGNANGYTF. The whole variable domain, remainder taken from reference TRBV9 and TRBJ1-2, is DSGVTQTPKHLITATGQRVTLRCSPRSGDLSVYWYQQSLDQGLQFLIQYYNGEERAKGNILERFSAQQFPDLHSELNLSSLELGDSALYFCASSVGLGNANGYTFGSGTRLTVV.

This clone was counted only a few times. The CDR3 DNA reads TGTGCCAGTAGTATCAGGGAATTTGATTCACCCCTCCACTTT. This encodes CASSIREFDSPLHF. The chain couples TRBV19 to TRBJ1-6, with a possible D match to TRBD1 (5 bases). Germline values: CDR1 LNHDA, CDR2 SQIVND (reference sequence). Trimming removed 3 bases at V and 8 bases at J, with 11 bases between. CDR3 length equals 14 residues.

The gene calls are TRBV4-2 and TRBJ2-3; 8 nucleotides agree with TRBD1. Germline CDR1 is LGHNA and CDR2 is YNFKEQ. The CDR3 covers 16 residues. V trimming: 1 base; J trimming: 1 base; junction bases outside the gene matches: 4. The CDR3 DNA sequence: TGTGCCAGCAGCCAAGGCCCGACAGGGGGCACAGATACGCAGTATTTT. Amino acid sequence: CASSQGPTGGTDTQYF.

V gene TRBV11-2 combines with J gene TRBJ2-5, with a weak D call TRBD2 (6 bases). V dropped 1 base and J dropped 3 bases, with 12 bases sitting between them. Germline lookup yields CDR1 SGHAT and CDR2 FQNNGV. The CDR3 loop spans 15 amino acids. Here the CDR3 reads CASSLVSRGEETQYF. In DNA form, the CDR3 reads TGTGCCAGCAGCTTAGTATCGCGGGGTGAAGAGACCCAGTACTTC.

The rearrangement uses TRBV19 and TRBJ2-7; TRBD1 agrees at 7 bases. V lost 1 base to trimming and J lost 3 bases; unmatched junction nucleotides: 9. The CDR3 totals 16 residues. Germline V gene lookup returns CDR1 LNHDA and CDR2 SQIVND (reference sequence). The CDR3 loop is CASSIGQGELGYEQYF. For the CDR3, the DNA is TGTGCCAGTAGTATAGGTCAGGGGGAGTTGGGCTACGAGCAGTACTTC.

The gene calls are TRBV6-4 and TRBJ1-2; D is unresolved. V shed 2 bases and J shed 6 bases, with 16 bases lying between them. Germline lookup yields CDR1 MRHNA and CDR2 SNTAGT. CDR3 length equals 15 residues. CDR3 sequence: CASSDGGVPLNGYTF. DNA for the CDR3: TGTGCCAGCAGTGACGGTGGGGTCCCCTTGAATGGCTACACCTTC.

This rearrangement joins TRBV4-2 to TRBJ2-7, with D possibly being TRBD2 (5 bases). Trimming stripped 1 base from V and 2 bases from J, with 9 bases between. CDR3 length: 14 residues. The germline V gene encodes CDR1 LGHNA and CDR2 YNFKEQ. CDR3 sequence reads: CASSQGAGPYEQYF. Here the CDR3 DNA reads TGTGCCAGCAGCCAAGGGGCGGGCCCCTACGAGCAGTACTTC.

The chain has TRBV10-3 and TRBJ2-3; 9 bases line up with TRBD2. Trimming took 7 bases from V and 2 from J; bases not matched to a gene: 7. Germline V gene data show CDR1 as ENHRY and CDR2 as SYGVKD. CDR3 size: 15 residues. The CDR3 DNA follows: TGTGCCATCACTCGCACTAGCGGGTCCACAGATACGCAGTATTTT. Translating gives CAITRTSGSTDTQYF.

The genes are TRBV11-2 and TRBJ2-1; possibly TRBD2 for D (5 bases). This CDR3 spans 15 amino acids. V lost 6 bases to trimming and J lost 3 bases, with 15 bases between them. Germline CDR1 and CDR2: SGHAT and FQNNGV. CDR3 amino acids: CASREDLSFYNEQFF. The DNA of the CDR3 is TGTGCCAGCAGGGAGGACTTATCCTTCTACAATGAGCAGTTCTTC.

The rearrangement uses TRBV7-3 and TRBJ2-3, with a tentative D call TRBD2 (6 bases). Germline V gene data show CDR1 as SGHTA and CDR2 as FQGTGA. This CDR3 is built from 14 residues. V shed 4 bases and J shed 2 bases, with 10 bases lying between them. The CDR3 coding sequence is TGTGCCAGCAGCTACGGGGGATTCACAGATACGCAGTATTTT. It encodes CASSYGGFTDTQYF.

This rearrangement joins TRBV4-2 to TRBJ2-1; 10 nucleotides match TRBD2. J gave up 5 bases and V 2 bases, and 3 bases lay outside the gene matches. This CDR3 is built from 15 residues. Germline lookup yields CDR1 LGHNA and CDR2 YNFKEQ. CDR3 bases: TGTGCCAGCAGCCAATGGCTAGCGGGGGACAATGAGCAGTTCTTC. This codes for CASSQWLAGDNEQFF.